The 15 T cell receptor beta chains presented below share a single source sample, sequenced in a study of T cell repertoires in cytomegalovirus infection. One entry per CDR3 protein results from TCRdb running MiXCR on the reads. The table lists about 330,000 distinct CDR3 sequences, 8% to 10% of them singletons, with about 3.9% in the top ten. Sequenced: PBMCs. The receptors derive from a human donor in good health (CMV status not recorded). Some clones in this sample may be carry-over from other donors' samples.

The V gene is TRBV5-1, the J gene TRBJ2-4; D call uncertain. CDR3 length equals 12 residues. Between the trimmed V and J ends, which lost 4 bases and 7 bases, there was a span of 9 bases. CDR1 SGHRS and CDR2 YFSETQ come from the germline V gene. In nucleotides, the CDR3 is TGCGCCAGCAGCGGGGATGTGAACATTCAGTACTTC. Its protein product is CASSGDVNIQYF.

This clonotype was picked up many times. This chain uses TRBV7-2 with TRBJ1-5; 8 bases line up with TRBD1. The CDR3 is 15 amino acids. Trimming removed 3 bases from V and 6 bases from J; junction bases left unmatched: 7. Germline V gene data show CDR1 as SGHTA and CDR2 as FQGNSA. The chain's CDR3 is CASSFGDRITQPQHF. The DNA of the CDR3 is TGTGCCAGCAGCTTCGGGGACAGGATCACTCAGCCCCAGCATTTT. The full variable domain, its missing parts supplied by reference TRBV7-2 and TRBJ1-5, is GAGVSQSPSNKVTEKGKDVELRCDPISGHTALYWYRQSLGQGLEFLIYFQGNSAPDKSGLPSDRFSAERTGGSVSTLTIQRTQQEDSAVYLCASSFGDRITQPQHFGDGTRLSIL.

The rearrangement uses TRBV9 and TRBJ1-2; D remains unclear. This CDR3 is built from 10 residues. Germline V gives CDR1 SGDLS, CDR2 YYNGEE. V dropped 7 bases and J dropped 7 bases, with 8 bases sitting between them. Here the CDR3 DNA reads TGTGCCAGCTCAGGAAGTGGCTACACCTTC. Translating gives CASSGSGYTF.

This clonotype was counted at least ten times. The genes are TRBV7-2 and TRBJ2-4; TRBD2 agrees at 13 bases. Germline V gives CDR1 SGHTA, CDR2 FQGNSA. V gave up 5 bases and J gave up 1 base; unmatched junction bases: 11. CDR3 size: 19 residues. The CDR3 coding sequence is TGTGCCAGCAGCCTAAGACTAGCGGGAGGTTCGAGGGCCAAAAACATTCAGTACTTC. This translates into CASSLRLAGGSRAKNIQYF.

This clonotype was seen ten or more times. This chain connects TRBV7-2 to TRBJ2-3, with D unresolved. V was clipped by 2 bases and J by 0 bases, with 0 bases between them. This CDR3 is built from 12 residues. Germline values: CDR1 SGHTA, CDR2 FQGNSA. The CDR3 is CASSLSTDTQYF. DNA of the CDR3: TGTGCCAGCAGCTTAAGCACAGATACGCAGTATTTT.

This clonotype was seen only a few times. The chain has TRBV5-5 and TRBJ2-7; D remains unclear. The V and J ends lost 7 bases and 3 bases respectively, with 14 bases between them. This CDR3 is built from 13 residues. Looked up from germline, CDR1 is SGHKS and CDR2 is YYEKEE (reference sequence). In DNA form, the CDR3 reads TGTGCCAGCCAAGGGTCCGTAAACTACGAGCAGTACTTC. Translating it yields CASQGSVNYEQYF.

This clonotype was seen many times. Here the CDR3 reads CASSLRSSGSFQFF. The CDR3 DNA is TGTGCCAGCAGCCTAAGGAGTAGCGGGAGTTTTCAGTTCTTC. The chain combines TRBV7-2 with TRBJ2-1, with 9 bases that match TRBD2. The CDR3 spans 14 residues. Germline values: CDR1 SGHTA, CDR2 FQGNSA. The V gene end was trimmed by 5 bases and the J gene end by 13 bases; junction bases not matched to a gene: 12.

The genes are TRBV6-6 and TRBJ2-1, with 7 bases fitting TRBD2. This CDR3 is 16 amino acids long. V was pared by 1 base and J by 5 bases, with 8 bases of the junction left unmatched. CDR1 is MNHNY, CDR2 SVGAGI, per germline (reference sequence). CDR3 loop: CASSYLSSGANNEQFF. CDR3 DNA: TGTGCCAGCAGTTACTTATCCAGCGGGGCTAACAATGAGCAGTTCTTC.

In nucleotides, the CDR3 is TGCAGCGCAAGATCGGACAGGTGGCCCGTGAAGGCTTTCTTT. It is translated as CSARSDRWPVKAFF. The chain combines TRBV29-1 with TRBJ1-1; 7 nucleotides match TRBD1. The germline V gene encodes CDR1 SQVTM and CDR2 ANQGSEA. Germline trimming cut 7 bases from V and 11 bases from J; bases unmatched to any gene: 19. The CDR3 has 14 amino acids.

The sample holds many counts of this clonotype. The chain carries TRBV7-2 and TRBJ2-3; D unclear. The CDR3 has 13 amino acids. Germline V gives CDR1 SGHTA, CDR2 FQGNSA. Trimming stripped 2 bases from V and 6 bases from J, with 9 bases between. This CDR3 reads CASSLPPGDTQYF. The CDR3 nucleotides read TGTGCCAGCAGCTTACCCCCTGGGGATACGCAGTATTTT. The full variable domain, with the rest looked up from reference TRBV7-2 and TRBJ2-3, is GAGVSQSPSNKVTEKGKDVELRCDPISGHTALYWYRQSLGQGLEFLIYFQGNSAPDKSGLPSDRFSAERTGGSVSTLTIQRTQQEDSAVYLCASSLPPGDTQYFGPGTRLTVL.

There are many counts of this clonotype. The chain's CDR3 is CASSYSTGITRRTYNEQFF. The CDR3, as DNA: TGTGCCAGCAGTTACTCGACCGGGATTACACGGAGAACCTACAATGAGCAGTTCTTC. This chain uses TRBV6-6 with TRBJ2-1; a possible D gene is TRBD2 (5 bases). V was shortened by 0 bases and J by 2 bases, with 20 bases between the two germline ends. Germline-derived CDR1 and CDR2 are MNHNY and SVGAGI (reference sequence). There are 19 residues in the CDR3.

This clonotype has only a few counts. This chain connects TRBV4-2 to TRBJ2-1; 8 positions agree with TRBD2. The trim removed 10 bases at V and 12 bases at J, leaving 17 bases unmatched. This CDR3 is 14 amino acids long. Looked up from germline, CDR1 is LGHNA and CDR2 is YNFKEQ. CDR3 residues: CANPGLVFLKGQFF. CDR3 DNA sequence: TGTGCCAATCCGGGACTAGTTTTTTTAAAAGGGCAGTTCTTC.

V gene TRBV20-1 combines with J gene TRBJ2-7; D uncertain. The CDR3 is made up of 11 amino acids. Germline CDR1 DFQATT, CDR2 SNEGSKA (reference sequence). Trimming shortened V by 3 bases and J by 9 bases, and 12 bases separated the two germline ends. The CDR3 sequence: CSASRQPGQYF. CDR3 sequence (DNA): TGCAGTGCTAGTAGGCAGCCCGGGCAGTACTTC.

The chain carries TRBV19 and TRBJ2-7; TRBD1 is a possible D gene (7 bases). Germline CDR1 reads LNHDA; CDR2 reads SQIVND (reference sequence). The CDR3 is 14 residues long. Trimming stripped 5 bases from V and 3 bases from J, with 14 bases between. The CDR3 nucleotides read TGTGCCAGTAGTGGAGGGACAGCGGGCTACGAGCAGTACTTC. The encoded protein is CASSGGTAGYEQYF.

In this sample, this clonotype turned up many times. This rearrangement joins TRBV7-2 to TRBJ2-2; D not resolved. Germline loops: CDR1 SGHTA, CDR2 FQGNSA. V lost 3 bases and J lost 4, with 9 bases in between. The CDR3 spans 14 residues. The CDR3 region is CASSLAARTGELFF. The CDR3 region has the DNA TGTGCCAGCAGCTTGGCTGCCCGCACCGGGGAGCTGTTTTTT.